The 21 T cell receptor beta chains below come from one sample, sequenced in a study of graft-versus-host responses after intestinal transplantation. These TCRs are of unknown antigen specificity. The table came from immunoSEQ multiplex PCR; TCRdb's copy has only in-frame clones and leaves some out. The sample yields 80,000 to 95,000 clones, just over 90% seen once. Sequenced here: unstimulated CD8+ T cells sorted from spleen or lymph node cells, sampled before intestinal transplant. The receptors were sampled from a human donor who received an intestinal transplant.

The chain employs TRBV5-8 and TRBJ1-2; 8 bases fit TRBD1. V lost 4 bases, J lost 6 bases, and 8 bases stayed unmatched. This CDR3 spans 14 amino acids. From germline, CDR1 is SGHTS and CDR2 YDEGEE. The CDR3, as DNA: TGTGCCAGCAGCCAGTTGACAGGGGCTAATGGCTACACCTTC. Its translation is CASSQLTGANGYTF.

This rearrangement joins TRBV27 to TRBJ1-2; tentatively, D is TRBD1 (5 bases). Per germline, CDR1 MNHEY and CDR2 SMNVEV (reference sequence). The germline V and J ends were trimmed by 2 bases and 2 bases, with 18 bases remaining between them. This CDR3 has 17 amino acids. The chain's CDR3 is CASSLNPPDGGNYGYTF. In DNA, the CDR3 is TGTGCCAGCAGTTTAAACCCACCAGACGGGGGAAACTATGGCTACACCTTC.

V gene TRBV5-6 combines with J gene TRBJ1-2; D remains ambiguous. Looked up from germline, CDR1 is SGHDT and CDR2 is YYEEEE. The CDR3 consists of 16 residues. V lost 4 bases and J lost 3, with 19 bases in between. The CDR3 DNA follows: TGTGCCAGCAGCCTGACACTCTCGCCGCCGGACTATGGCTACACCTTC. This translates into CASSLTLSPPDYGYTF.

V gene TRBV5-6 combines with J gene TRBJ2-7, with D uncertain. CDR1 SGHDT and CDR2 YYEEEE come from the germline V gene. The CDR3 length is 14 residues. V shed 3 bases and J shed 2 bases, with 12 bases lying between them. CDR3 sequence: CASSWWQDAYEQYF. The CDR3 region has the DNA TGTGCCAGCAGCTGGTGGCAGGATGCCTACGAGCAGTACTTC.

This clone was seen just once. The genes are TRBV7-2 and TRBJ1-1; perhaps TRBD1 as D (5 bases). Germline CDR1 and CDR2: SGHTA and FQGNSA. The CDR3 covers 15 residues. V lost 7 bases to trimming and J lost 1 base, with 16 bases between them. The CDR3 nucleotides read TGTGCCAGCAACCGCGGGGGGATCGGGAACACTGAAGCTTTCTTT. It is translated as CASNRGGIGNTEAFF. Full variable domain (missing parts from reference TRBV7-2 and TRBJ1-1): GAGVSQSPSNKVTEKGKDVELRCDPISGHTALYWYRQSLGQGLEFLIYFQGNSAPDKSGLPSDRFSAERTGGSVSTLTIQRTQQEDSAVYLCASNRGGIGNTEAFFGQGTRLTVV.

The rearrangement links TRBV27 to TRBJ2-1, with TRBD1 matching over 7 bases. The CDR3 consists of 16 residues. The trim removed 5 bases at V and 4 bases at J, leaving 11 bases unmatched. The germline V gene has CDR1 MNHEY and CDR2 SMNVEV (reference sequence). The CDR3 sequence is CASSLGTVTTYNEQFF. The CDR3 DNA reads as TGTGCCAGCAGTCTGGGGACAGTTACTACGTACAATGAGCAGTTCTTC.

This sequence joins TRBV7-9 and TRBJ1-3; possible D gene TRBD1, 5 bases. Germline V lookup: CDR1 SEHNR, CDR2 FQNEAQ (reference sequence). The CDR3 loop spans 15 amino acids. Trimming shortened V by 5 bases and J by 2 bases, and 13 bases separated the two germline ends. The CDR3 region is CASSLPDSAGNTIYF. In nucleotides, the CDR3 is TGTGCCAGCAGCCTCCCCGACAGTGCTGGAAACACCATATATTTT.

The chain joins TRBV7-9 to TRBJ1-2, with D unresolved. This CDR3 spans 14 amino acids. The germline V gene encodes CDR1 SEHNR and CDR2 FQNEAQ (reference sequence). With 1 base removed from V and 6 bases from J, the gap between germline ends came to 12 bases. In DNA form, the CDR3 reads TGTGCCAGCAGCTTAGGAGTGAGCCCCGATGGCTACACCTTC. It yields the protein CASSLGVSPDGYTF.

This chain links TRBV6-1 with TRBJ2-5; 10 bases fit TRBD2. V lost 8 bases to trimming and J lost 0 bases; unmatched junction nucleotides: 0. The CDR3 sequence is 13 residues long. CDR1 and CDR2 (germline): MNHNS, SASEGT. For the CDR3, the DNA is TGTGCCAGCGGACTAGCGGACCAAGAGACCCAGTACTTC. It translates to CASGLADQETQYF.

The rearrangement uses TRBV10-3 and TRBJ2-1; 9 bases align to TRBD2. Germline trimming cut 6 bases from V and 0 bases from J; bases unmatched to any gene: 3. The length of the CDR3 is 15 residues. CDR1 is ENHRY and CDR2 is SYGVKD in the germline V gene. DNA for the CDR3: TGTGCCATCAGCGCTAGCGGGGACTCCTACAATGAGCAGTTCTTC. This translates into CAISASGDSYNEQFF.

The gene calls are TRBV7-8 and TRBJ1-1; a weak D match, TRBD1 (5 bases). Germline CDR1 and CDR2: SGHVS and FQNEAQ. The CDR3 is 14 amino acids. Trimming took off 5 bases at V and 0 bases at J, with 10 bases between the two ends. The DNA of the CDR3 is TGTGCCAGCAGCACAGGAATGGTGAACACTGAAGCTTTCTTT. It codes for CASSTGMVNTEAFF.

The chain uses TRBV6-6 and TRBJ2-7, with TRBD2 identical over 9 bases. Germline V gene sequence: CDR1 MNHNY, CDR2 SVGAGI (reference sequence). The CDR3 has 15 residues. The ends lost 0 bases at V and 1 base at J; junction bases unmatched: 1. CDR3: CASSYSGLASYEQYF. CDR3 in DNA: TGTGCCAGCAGTTACTCGGGACTAGCATCCTACGAGCAGTACTTC.

The CDR3 DNA sequence: TGTGCCAGCAGCGGGACAGGGGGCGAGACTGAAGCTTTCTTT. Its translation is CASSGTGGETEAFF. The V gene is TRBV5-6, the J gene TRBJ1-1; 12 bases align to TRBD1. Per germline, CDR1 SGHDT and CDR2 YYEEEE. V shed 4 bases, J shed 5 bases, and the junction held 3 bases outside the gene matches. CDR3 length: 14 amino acids.

The chain carries TRBV7-9 and TRBJ2-1; D is ambiguous. Germline V CDR1 and CDR2: SEHNR, FQNEAQ (reference sequence). The CDR3 contains 16 residues. V was cut by 1 base and J by 1 base, with 11 bases left in between. CDR3 DNA sequence: TGTGCCAGCAGCTTAGTTCGGGTGGAATCCTACAATGAGCAGTTCTTC. It specifies CASSLVRVESYNEQFF.

The table lists this clone with a few counts. V gene TRBV2 combines with J gene TRBJ1-1, with D perhaps matching TRBD1 (5 bases). V lost 4 bases, J lost 5 bases, and 17 bases lay in between. Germline loops: CDR1 SNHLY, CDR2 FYNNEI. The CDR3 spans 15 residues. CDR3 sequence: CASSAGRELTTEAFF. CDR3 bases: TGTGCCAGCAGTGCAGGGCGGGAACTGACAACTGAAGCTTTCTTT.

This rearrangement joins TRBV7-2 to TRBJ2-5; 12 nucleotides match TRBD2. This CDR3 contains 16 residues. CDR1 and CDR2 from the germline V gene are SGHTA and FQGNSA. Germline trimming cut 5 bases from V and 2 bases from J; bases unmatched to any gene: 6. The CDR3 DNA reads TGTGCCAGCAGCCTTGGACTAGCGGGGAATCAAGAGACCCAGTACTTC. Translating it yields CASSLGLAGNQETQYF.

V and J are TRBV27 and TRBJ1-1; TRBD1 is a possible D gene (6 bases). The CDR3 runs 14 residues. V lost 5 bases to trimming and J lost 5 bases, with 15 bases between them. CDR1 and CDR2 (germline): MNHEY, SMNVEV (reference sequence). CDR3: CASSPRGFGTEAFF. CDR3 DNA: TGTGCCAGCAGTCCCAGGGGATTCGGGACTGAAGCTTTCTTT.

The CDR3 region is CASSLVKIGGGALWELFF. The CDR3 DNA follows: TGTGCCAGCAGCTTAGTCAAAATTGGCGGGGGGGCCTTATGGGAGCTGTTTTTT. The V call is TRBV7-2, the J call TRBJ2-2; 9 nucleotides align to TRBD2. With V trimmed by 1 base and J by 9 bases, 15 bases remained unmatched. CDR1 is SGHTA, CDR2 FQGNSA, per germline. The CDR3 spans 18 residues.

The chain carries TRBV28 and TRBJ1-2, with TRBD1 as a possible D gene (6 bases). Looked up from germline, CDR1 is MDHEN and CDR2 is SYDVKM. V was shortened by 6 bases and J by 8 bases, with 19 bases between the two germline ends. There are 14 residues in the CDR3. The CDR3 nucleotides are TGTGCCAGCAGACTACAGGGCACGTGGGAAGGCTACACCTTC. This encodes CASRLQGTWEGYTF.

This clone was recorded only once. The V and J genes are TRBV19 and TRBJ2-7; 9 nucleotides align to TRBD1. The CDR3 has 15 amino acids. Germline V gene lookup returns CDR1 LNHDA and CDR2 SQIVND (reference sequence). V gave up 5 bases and J gave up 6 bases; unmatched junction bases: 11. The CDR3 nucleotides are TGTGCCAGTAGTCCTCTCCCGGGACAGGGAGGCGAGCAGTACTTC. Amino acid sequence: CASSPLPGQGGEQYF.

The rearrangement joins TRBV6-6 to TRBJ2-1, with 7 positions matching TRBD2. The V segment lost 5 bases and the J segment 7 bases; nucleotides outside the gene matches: 14. The CDR3 has 16 amino acids. CDR1 is MNHNY, CDR2 SVGAGI, per germline (reference sequence). CDR3 DNA: TGTGCCAGCAGTCCACCCGGTTTTGGGAGGGGAAATGAGCAGTTCTTC. Translation: CASSPPGFGRGNEQFF.